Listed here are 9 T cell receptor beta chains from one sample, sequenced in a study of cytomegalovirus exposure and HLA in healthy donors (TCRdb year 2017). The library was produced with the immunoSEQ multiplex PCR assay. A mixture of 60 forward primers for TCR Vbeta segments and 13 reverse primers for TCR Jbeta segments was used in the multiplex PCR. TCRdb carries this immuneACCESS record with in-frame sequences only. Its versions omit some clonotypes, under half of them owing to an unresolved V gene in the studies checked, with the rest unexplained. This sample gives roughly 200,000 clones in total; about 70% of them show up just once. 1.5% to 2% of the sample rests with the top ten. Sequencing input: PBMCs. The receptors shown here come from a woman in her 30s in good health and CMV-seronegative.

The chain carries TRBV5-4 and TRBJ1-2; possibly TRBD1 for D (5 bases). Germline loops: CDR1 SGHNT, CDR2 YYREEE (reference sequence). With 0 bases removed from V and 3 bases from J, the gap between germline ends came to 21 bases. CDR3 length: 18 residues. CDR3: CASSLDLTGHQRDYGYTF. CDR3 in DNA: TGTGCCAGCAGCTTGGATCTTACTGGACACCAAAGGGACTATGGCTACACCTTC.

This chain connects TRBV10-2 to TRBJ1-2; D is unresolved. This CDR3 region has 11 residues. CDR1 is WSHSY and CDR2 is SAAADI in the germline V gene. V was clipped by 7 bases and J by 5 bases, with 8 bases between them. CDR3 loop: CASTTGYGYTF. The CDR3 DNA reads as TGCGCCAGCACCACCGGGTATGGCTACACCTTC.

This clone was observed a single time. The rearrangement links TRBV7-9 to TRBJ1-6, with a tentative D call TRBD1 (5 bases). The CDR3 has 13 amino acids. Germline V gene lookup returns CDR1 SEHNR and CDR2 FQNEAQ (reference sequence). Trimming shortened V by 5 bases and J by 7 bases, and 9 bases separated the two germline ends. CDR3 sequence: CASSTGGNSPLHF. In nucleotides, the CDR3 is TGTGCCAGCAGCACCGGGGGGAATTCACCCCTCCACTTT.

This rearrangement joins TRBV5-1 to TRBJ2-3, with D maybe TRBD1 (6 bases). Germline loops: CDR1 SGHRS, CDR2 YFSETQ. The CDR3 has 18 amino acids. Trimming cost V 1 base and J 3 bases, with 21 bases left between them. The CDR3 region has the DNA TGCGCCAGCAGCTTGTTCCCCCTTACAGGGCAGAAGACAGATACGCAGTATTTT. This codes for CASSLFPLTGQKTDTQYF.

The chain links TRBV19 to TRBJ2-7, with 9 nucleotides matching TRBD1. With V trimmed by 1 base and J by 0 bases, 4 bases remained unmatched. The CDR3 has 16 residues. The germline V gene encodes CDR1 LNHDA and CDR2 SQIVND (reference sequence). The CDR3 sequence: CASSIGGQGPSYEQYF. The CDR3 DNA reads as TGTGCCAGTAGTATAGGGGGACAGGGACCCTCCTACGAGCAGTACTTC.

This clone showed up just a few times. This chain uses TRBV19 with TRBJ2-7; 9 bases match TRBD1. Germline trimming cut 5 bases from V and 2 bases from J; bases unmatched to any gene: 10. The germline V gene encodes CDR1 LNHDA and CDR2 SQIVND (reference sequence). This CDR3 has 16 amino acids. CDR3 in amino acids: CASSSLSRTGAYEQYF. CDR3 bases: TGTGCCAGTAGTTCCCTCTCGAGGACAGGGGCCTACGAGCAGTACTTC.

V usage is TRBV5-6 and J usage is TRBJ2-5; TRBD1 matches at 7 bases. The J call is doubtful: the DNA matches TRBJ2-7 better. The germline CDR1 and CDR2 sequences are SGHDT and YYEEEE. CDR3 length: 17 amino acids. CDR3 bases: TGTGCCAGCAGCTTCCGAACGGGACAGATGAGCTCCTACGAGCAGTACTTC. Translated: CASSFRTGQMSSYEQYF.

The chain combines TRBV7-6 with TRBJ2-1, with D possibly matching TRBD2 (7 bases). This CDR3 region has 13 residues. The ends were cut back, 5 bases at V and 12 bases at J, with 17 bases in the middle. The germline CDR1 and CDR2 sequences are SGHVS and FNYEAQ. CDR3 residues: CASSPDIRGAQFF. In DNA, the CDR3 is TGTGCCAGCAGCCCTGATATCCGGGGGGCGCAGTTCTTC.

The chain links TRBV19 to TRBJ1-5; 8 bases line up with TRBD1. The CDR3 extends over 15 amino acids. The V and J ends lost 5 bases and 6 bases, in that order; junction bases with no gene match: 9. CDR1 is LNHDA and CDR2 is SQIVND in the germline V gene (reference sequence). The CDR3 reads CASSSDREWVQPQHF. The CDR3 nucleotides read TGTGCCAGTAGTTCGGACAGGGAGTGGGTTCAGCCCCAGCATTTT. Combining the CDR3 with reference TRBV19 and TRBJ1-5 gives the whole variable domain DGGITQSPKYLFRKEGQNVTLSCEQNLNHDAMYWYRQDPGQGLRLIYYSQIVNDFQKGDIAEGYSVSREKKESFPLTVTSAQKNPTAFYLCASSSDREWVQPQHFGDGTRLSIL.